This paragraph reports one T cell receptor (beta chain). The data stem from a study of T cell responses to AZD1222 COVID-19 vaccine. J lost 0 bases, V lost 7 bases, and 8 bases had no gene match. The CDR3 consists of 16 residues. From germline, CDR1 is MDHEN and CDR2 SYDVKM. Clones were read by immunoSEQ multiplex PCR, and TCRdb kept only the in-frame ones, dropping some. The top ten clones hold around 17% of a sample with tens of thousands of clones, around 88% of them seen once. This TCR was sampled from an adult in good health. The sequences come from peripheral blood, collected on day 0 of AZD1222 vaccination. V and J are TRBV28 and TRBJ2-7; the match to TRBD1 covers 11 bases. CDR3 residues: CASTSVGTGGSYEQYF. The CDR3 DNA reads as TGTGCCAGCACCTCCGTGGGGACAGGGGGCTCCTACGAGCAGTACTTC. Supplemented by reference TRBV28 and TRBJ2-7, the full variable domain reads DVKVTQSSRYLVKRTGEKVFLECVQDMDHENMFWYRQDPGLGLRLIYFSYDVKMKEKGDIPEGYSVSREKKERFSLILESASTNQTSMYLCASTSVGTGGSYEQYFGPGTRLTVT.